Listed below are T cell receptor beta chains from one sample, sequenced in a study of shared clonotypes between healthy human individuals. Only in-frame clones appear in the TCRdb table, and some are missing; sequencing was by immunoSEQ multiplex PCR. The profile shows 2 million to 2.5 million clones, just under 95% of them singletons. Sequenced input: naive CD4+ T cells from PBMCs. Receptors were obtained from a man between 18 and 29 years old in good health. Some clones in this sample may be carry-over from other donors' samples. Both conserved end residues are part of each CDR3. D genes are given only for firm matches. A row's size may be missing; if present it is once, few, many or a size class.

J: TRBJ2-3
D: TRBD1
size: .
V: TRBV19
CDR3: CASSPDRGPADTQYF
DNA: TGTGCCAGTAGTCCGGACAGGGGGCCCGCAGATACGCAGTATTTT

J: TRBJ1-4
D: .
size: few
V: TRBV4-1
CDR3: CASSQESPGQGNEKLFF
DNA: TGCGCCAGCAGCCAAGAATCCCCGGGCCAGGGGAATGAAAAACTGTTTTTT

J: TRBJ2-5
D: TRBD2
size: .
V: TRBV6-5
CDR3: CATFSGIGGTQYF
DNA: TGTGCCACTTTTAGCGGGATTGGCGGGACCCAGTACTTC

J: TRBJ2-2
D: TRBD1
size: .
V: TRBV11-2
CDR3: CASRHTGANTGELFF
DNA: TGTGCCAGCAGGCACACAGGGGCGAACACCGGGGAGCTGTTTTTT

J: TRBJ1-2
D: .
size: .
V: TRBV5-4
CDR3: CASSLRGERYGYTF
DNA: TGTGCCAGCAGCTTGCGGGGGGAGCGCTATGGCTACACCTTC

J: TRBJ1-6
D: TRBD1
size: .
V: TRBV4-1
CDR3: CASSHSGGPTVSPLHF
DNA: TGCGCCAGCAGCCACTCAGGGGGACCTACTGTTTCACCCCTCCACTTT

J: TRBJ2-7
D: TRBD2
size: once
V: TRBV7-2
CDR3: CASSSQAGVGQYEQYF
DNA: TGTGCCAGCAGCTCACAAGCGGGAGTGGGGCAGTACGAGCAGTACTTC

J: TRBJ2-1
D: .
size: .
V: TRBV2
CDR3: CASFMNDYNEQFF
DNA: TGTGCCAGTTTCATGAACGACTACAATGAGCAGTTCTTC

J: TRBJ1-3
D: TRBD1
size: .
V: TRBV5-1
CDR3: CASSPGQGGNTIYF
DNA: TGCGCCAGCAGCCCGGGACAGGGTGGAAACACCATATATTTT

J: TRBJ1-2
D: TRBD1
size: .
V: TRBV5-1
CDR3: CASGTGGASDYGYTF
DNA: TGCGCCAGTGGGACAGGGGGCGCTTCCGACTATGGCTACACCTTC

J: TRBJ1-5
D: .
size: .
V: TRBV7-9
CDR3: CASSSHNLPGQPQHF
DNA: TGTGCCAGCAGCTCGCATAACCTCCCGGGCCAGCCCCAGCATTTT

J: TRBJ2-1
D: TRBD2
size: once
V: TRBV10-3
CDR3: CAINPGTGGEQFF
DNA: TGTGCCATCAACCCCGGGACCGGGGGGGAGCAGTTCTTC

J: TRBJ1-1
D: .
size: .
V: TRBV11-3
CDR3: CASSLLENTEAFF
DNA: TGTGCCAGCAGTTTGTTAGAAAACACTGAAGCTTTCTTT

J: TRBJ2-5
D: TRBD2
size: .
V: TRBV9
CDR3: CASSHPGLAGGRETQYF
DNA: TGTGCCAGCAGCCACCCAGGACTAGCGGGAGGTCGAGAGACCCAGTACTTC

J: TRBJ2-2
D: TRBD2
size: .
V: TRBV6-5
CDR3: CASSRLATNTGELFF
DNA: TGTGCCAGCAGTCGACTAGCTACGAACACCGGGGAGCTGTTTTTT

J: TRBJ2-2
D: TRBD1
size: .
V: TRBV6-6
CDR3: CASSHRGTNTGELFF
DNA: TGTGCCAGCAGTCACAGGGGGACGAACACCGGGGAGCTGTTTTTT

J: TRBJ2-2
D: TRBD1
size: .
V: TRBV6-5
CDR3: CASSNRDRGTGELFF
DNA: TGTGCCAGCAGTAACCGGGACAGAGGGACCGGGGAGCTGTTTTTT

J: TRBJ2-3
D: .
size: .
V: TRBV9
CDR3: CASSSGAPGQYF
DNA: TGTGCCAGCAGCTCGGGAGCCCCGGGGCAGTATTTT

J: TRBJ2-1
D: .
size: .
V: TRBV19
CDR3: CASSPGWQLNEQFF
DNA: TGTGCCAGTAGTCCCGGGTGGCAACTCAATGAGCAGTTCTTC

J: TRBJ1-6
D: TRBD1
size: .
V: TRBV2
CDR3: CASARQGSFNNSPLHF
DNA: TGTGCCAGCGCCCGACAGGGGAGCTTTAATAATTCACCCCTCCACTTT

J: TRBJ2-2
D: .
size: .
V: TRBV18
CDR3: CASSRDQVGGELFF
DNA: TGTGCCAGCTCACGGGACCAGGTCGGCGGGGAGCTGTTTTTT

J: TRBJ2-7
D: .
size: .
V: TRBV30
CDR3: CAWSVGNRDPYEQYF
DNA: TGTGCCTGGAGTGTAGGCAACAGGGACCCCTACGAGCAGTACTTC

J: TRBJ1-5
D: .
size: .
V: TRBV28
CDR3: CASSPGGEGNQPQHF
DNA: TGTGCCAGCAGTCCGGGGGGGGAGGGCAATCAGCCCCAGCATTTT

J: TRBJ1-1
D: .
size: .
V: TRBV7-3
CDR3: CASSLRPISTTEAFF
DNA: TGTGCCAGCAGCTTAAGGCCAATTAGCACCACTGAAGCTTTCTTT

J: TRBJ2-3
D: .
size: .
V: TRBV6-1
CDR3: CASSEGHSTSTDTQYF
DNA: TGTGCCAGCAGTGAAGGTCACAGCACTAGCACAGATACGCAGTATTTT

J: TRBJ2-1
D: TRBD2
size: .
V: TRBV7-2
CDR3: CASSPDPLTGGLQFF
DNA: TGTGCCAGCAGCCCGGACCCCCTTACGGGAGGGTTACAGTTCTTC

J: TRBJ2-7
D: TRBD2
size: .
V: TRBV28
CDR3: CASSYREGQRYEQYF
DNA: TGTGCCAGCAGTTATCGGGAGGGCCAGCGGTACGAGCAGTACTTC

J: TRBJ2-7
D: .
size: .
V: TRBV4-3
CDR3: CASSQDLGDQQYF
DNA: TGCGCCAGCAGCCAAGATTTGGGGGACCAGCAGTACTTC

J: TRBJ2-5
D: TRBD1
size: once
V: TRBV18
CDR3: CASSPTGGRETQYF
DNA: TGTGCCAGCTCACCGACAGGGGGCCGAGAGACCCAGTACTTC

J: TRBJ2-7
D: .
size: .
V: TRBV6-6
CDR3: CASRLAPSYEQYF
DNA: TGTGCCAGCAGGTTAGCGCCATCCTACGAGCAGTACTTC

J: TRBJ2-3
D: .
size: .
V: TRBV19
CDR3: CASSSSGITDTQYF
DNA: TGTGCCAGTAGTTCGAGCGGCATCACAGATACGCAGTATTTT

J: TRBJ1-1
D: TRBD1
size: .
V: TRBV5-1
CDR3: CASSLVSGTDFTTEAFF
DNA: TGCGCCAGCAGCTTGGTGTCGGGGACAGACTTTACGACTGAAGCTTTCTTT

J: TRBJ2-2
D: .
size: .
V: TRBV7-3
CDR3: CASSPMDLRNTGELFF
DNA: TGTGCCAGCAGCCCTATGGATCTACGAAACACCGGGGAGCTGTTTTTT

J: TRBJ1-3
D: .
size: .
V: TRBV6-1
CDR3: CASGYFKLAGNTIYF
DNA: TGTGCCAGCGGCTACTTTAAGCTCGCTGGAAACACCATATATTTT

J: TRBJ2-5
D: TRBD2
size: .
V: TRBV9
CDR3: CASSVGEGLFQETQYF
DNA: TGTGCCAGCAGCGTAGGGGAGGGCCTCTTCCAAGAGACCCAGTACTTC

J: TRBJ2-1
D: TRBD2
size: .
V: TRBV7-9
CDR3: CASSLGRTSGYNEQFF
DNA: TGTGCCAGCAGCTTAGGTAGGACTAGCGGTTACAATGAGCAGTTCTTC

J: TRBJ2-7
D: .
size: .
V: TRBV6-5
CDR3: CASSYPGSYEQYF
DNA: TGTGCCAGCAGTTATCCCGGGTCCTACGAGCAGTACTTC

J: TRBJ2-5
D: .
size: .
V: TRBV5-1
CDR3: CASSLVGRVQETQYF
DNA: TGCGCCAGCAGCTTGGTTGGACGGGTTCAAGAGACCCAGTACTTC

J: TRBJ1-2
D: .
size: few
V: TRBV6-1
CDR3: CASSDALAQNTF
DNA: TGTGCCAGCAGTGATGCCCTCGCGCAAAACACCTTC

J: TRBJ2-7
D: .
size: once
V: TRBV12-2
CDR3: CARHRIPGLLSISEQYF
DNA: TGTGCAAGACACCGGATTCCGGGACTACTATCAATCAGCGAGCAGTACTTC